One sample yielded the 2 T cell receptor beta chains listed below, sequenced in a study of shared clonotypes between healthy human individuals. Selected positively for CCR7 and CD45RO-negative, naive CD8 cells excluded terminally differentiated effector memory CD45RA+ cells. TCRdb's table, derived via immunoSEQ multiplex PCR, lists solely in-frame clones and lacks some. The data show about 2.1 million clones, 93% seen once. Input material: naive CD8+ T cells from PBMCs. The receptors were gathered from a man younger than 35 in good health. Some clones in this sample may be carry-over from other donors' samples.

As concerns this clone: In the same sample, other DNA sequences code for this CDR3. The chain uses TRBV19 and TRBJ2-7, with D hard to call. Between the trimmed V and J ends, which lost 5 bases and 2 bases, there was a span of 7 bases. From germline, CDR1 is LNHDA and CDR2 SQIVND (reference sequence). There are 12 residues in the CDR3. The CDR3 loop reads CASSAGTYEQYF. The CDR3 nucleotides read TGTGCCAGTAGTGCAGGTACCTACGAGCAGTACTTC.

CDR3 coding DNA: TGTGCCAGCAGTCCCTTACCCACGACACCGGATGGCTACACCTTC. Residues: CASSPLPTTPDGYTF. This chain connects TRBV27 to TRBJ1-2; D is unresolved. V was cut by 5 bases and J by 6 bases, with 19 bases left in between. This CDR3 region has 15 residues. CDR1 and CDR2 (germline): MNHEY, SMNVEV (reference sequence).